This TCR beta chain was identified in a study of CXCR3-negative and CXCR3-positive naive CD8 T cells. Germline V gene sequence: CDR1 MDHEN, CDR2 SYDVKM. The CDR3 length is 14 residues. This clonotype is labeled medium-sized based on frequency. TRB cDNA libraries were made by UMI-labeled 5' RACE. With the 5' RACE reads reprocessed, TCRdb shows one record per CDR3 protein and no DNA. This repertoire includes just under 9,000 distinct CDR3 sequences. The chain carries TRBV28 and TRBJ1-5; TCRdb returns TRBD1, unconfirmable since there is no DNA. The sequence derives from a human donor in good health. Some clones in this sample may be carry-over from other donors' samples. The sample consisted of naive CXCR3- CD8+ T cells from blood. Documented subset: CD45RO-CCR7+CD27+CD95- naive CD8+ T cells lacking CXCR3 (TNR3-). CDR3 loop: CATRRPPVYQPQHF. The full variable domain, in which reference TRBV28 and TRBJ1-5 provide the parts outside the CDR3, is DVKVTQSSRYLVKRTGEKVFLECVQDMDHENMFWYRQDPGLGLRLIYFSYDVKMKEKGDIPEGYSVSREKKERFSLILESASTNQTSMYLCATRRPPVYQPQHFGDGTRLSIL.